The rows below give T cell receptor beta chains drawn from one sample of a study of cytomegalovirus exposure and HLA in healthy donors. Sequenced by immunoSEQ multiplex PCR; TCRdb stores in-frame clones only, minus some. The data show more than 95,000 clones, roughly 88% seen once. The sample comprised PBMCs. Every receptor here comes from a man younger than 30 in good health and CMV-seronegative. Each CDR3 is given with its conserved first and last residue. The D gene is left open where the match is weak. A clone size is listed for some rows: how often the clone was seen (once, few, many), or a class if it is expanded.

D gene: TRBD2; J gene: TRBJ2-7; V gene: TRBV27; clone size: NA; CDR3 protein: CASSVPGLARHEQYF; CDR3 DNA: TGTGCCAGCTCCGTCCCGGGACTAGCGAGGCACGAGCAGTACTTC
D gene: TRBD1; J gene: TRBJ1-2; V gene: TRBV6-4; clone size: NA; CDR3 protein: CASRAPGQTTGYTF; CDR3 DNA: TGTGCCAGCCGGGCTCCGGGACAGACGACTGGCTACACCTTC
D gene: TRBD2; J gene: TRBJ2-7; V gene: TRBV5-1; clone size: NA; CDR3 protein: CASSRTTSGTYEQYF; CDR3 DNA: TGCGCCAGCAGTCGAACAACTAGCGGAACCTACGAGCAGTACTTC
D gene: TRBD1; J gene: TRBJ1-5; V gene: TRBV7-9; clone size: NA; CDR3 protein: CASSPLTGGFNQPQHF; CDR3 DNA: TGTGCCAGCAGCCCATTGACAGGGGGCTTCAATCAGCCCCAGCATTTT
D gene: NA; J gene: TRBJ2-5; V gene: TRBV6-1; clone size: NA; CDR3 protein: CASSEADRGYQETQYF; CDR3 DNA: TGTGCCAGCAGTGAAGCCGATAGGGGGTACCAAGAGACCCAGTACTTC
D gene: TRBD2; J gene: TRBJ2-2; V gene: TRBV29-1; clone size: NA; CDR3 protein: CSVGLAGDITGELFF; CDR3 DNA: TGCAGCGTTGGCCTAGCGGGAGATATTACCGGGGAGCTGTTTTTT
D gene: TRBD1; J gene: TRBJ1-2; V gene: TRBV19; clone size: few; CDR3 protein: CASRQRTGQGDGYTF; CDR3 DNA: TGTGCCAGTAGACAGCGCACGGGACAGGGGGATGGCTACACCTTC
D gene: NA; J gene: TRBJ2-5; V gene: TRBV30; clone size: NA; CDR3 protein: CAWSEPERETQYF; CDR3 DNA: TGTGCCTGGAGCGAACCGGAGCGCGAGACCCAGTACTTC
D gene: NA; J gene: TRBJ1-2; V gene: TRBV9; clone size: NA; CDR3 protein: CASSDQGGVGYTF; CDR3 DNA: TGTGCCAGCAGCGACCAGGGAGGGGTCGGCTACACCTTC
D gene: NA; J gene: TRBJ2-2; V gene: TRBV6-4; clone size: NA; CDR3 protein: CASSGLGQGGTGELFF; CDR3 DNA: TGTGCCAGCAGCGGGCTTGGGCAGGGAGGCACCGGGGAGCTGTTTTTT
D gene: NA; J gene: TRBJ2-3; V gene: TRBV7-6; clone size: once; CDR3 protein: CASSLVGGGEPQYF; CDR3 DNA: TGTGCCAGCAGCTTAGTTGGAGGGGGCGAGCCGCAGTATTTT
D gene: TRBD2; J gene: TRBJ2-3; V gene: TRBV7-8; clone size: NA; CDR3 protein: CASSQRDRGLLAGGTDTQYF; CDR3 DNA: TGTGCCAGCAGCCAGAGGGACAGGGGATTACTAGCGGGGGGGACAGATACGCAGTATTTT
D gene: TRBD1; J gene: TRBJ2-1; V gene: TRBV5-6; clone size: medium-sized; CDR3 protein: CASSLVGTGAGYNEQFF; CDR3 DNA: TGTGCCAGCAGCTTGGTCGGGACAGGGGCAGGGTACAATGAGCAGTTCTTC
D gene: NA; J gene: TRBJ2-7; V gene: TRBV30; clone size: NA; CDR3 protein: CAWSVGRPPYEQYF; CDR3 DNA: TGTGCCTGGAGTGTAGGCAGGCCCCCCTACGAGCAGTACTTC
D gene: NA; J gene: TRBJ2-7; V gene: TRBV6-5; clone size: NA; CDR3 protein: CASSESVWQYF; CDR3 DNA: TGTGCCAGCAGTGAATCGGTGTGGCAGTACTTC
D gene: TRBD1; J gene: TRBJ2-7; V gene: TRBV2; clone size: once; CDR3 protein: CASRTGASSYEQYF; CDR3 DNA: TGTGCCAGCAGAACAGGGGCCAGCTCCTACGAGCAGTACTTC
D gene: NA; J gene: TRBJ2-1; V gene: TRBV5-5; clone size: NA; CDR3 protein: CASSSGGEQFF; CDR3 DNA: TGTGCCAGCAGCTCGGGCGGGGAGCAGTTCTTC
D gene: TRBD1; J gene: TRBJ2-1; V gene: TRBV19; clone size: NA; CDR3 protein: CASSIIRDRVNEQFF; CDR3 DNA: TGTGCCAGTAGTATAATCCGGGACAGGGTCAATGAGCAGTTCTTC
D gene: TRBD1; J gene: TRBJ1-2; V gene: TRBV5-6; clone size: NA; CDR3 protein: CASSLATGGGYTF; CDR3 DNA: TGTGCCAGCAGCTTGGCAACAGGGGGTGGCTACACCTTC
D gene: TRBD2; J gene: TRBJ2-5; V gene: TRBV5-1; clone size: NA; CDR3 protein: CASSSFAGEETQYF; CDR3 DNA: TGCGCCAGCAGCTCATTTGCGGGGGAAGAGACCCAGTACTTC